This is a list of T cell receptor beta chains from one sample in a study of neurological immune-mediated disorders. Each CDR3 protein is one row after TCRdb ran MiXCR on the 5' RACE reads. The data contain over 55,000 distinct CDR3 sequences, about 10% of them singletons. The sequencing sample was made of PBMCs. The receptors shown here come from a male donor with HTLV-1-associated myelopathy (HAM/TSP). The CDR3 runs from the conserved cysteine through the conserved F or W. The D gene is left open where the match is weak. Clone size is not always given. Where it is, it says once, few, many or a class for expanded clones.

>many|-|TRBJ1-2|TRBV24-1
CATSAANSYGYTF
TGTGCCACCAGTGCGGCGAACTCCTATGGCTACACCTTC
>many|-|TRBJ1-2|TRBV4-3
CASSQHRDGGYTF
TGCGCCAGCAGCCAGCACAGGGACGGTGGCTACACCTTC
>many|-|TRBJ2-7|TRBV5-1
CASSLEGDYEQYF
TGCGCCAGCAGCTTGGAAGGGGACTACGAGCAGTACTTC
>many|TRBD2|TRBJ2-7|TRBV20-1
CSARDLTSGGPPLRQYF
TGCAGTGCTAGAGATCTTACTAGCGGGGGGCCACCGTTGCGGCAGTACTTC
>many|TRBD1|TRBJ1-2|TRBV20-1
CSARPGQGSSGYTF
TGCAGTGCTAGACCCGGACAGGGGAGTAGCGGCTACACCTTC
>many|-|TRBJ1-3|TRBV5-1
CASSTGNTIYF
TGCGCCAGCAGCACGGGAAACACCATATATTTT
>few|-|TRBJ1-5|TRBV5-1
CASSPWSGINQPQHF
TGCGCCAGCAGCCCTTGGTCAGGGATCAATCAGCCCCAGCATTTT
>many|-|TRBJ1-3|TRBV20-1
CSASDRSSGNTIYF
TGCAGTGCCTCGGACCGGAGCTCTGGAAACACCATATATTTT
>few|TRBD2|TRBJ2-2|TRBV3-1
CASSQTVAGSGGELFF
TGTGCCAGCAGCCAGACGGTAGCGGGGTCTGGCGGGGAGCTGTTTTTT
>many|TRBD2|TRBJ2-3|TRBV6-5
CASRRAGATDTQYF
TGTGCCAGCAGGAGAGCGGGGGCCACAGATACGCAGTATTTT
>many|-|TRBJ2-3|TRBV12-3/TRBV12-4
CASSFETDTQYF
TGTGCCAGCAGTTTTGAGACAGATACGCAGTATTTT
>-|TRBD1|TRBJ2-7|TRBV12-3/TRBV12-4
CASRQGRHEQYF
TGTGCCAGTAGACAGGGTCGCCACGAGCAGTACTTC
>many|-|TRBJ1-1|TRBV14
CASSQNLVTEAFF
TGTGCCAGCAGCCAAAACCTCGTCACTGAAGCTTTCTTT
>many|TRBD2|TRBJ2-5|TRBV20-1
CSAAGAETQYF
TGCAGTGCTGCGGGAGCAGAGACCCAGTACTTC
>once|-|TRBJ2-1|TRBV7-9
CSSSVSNEQFF
TGTTCTAGCAGCGTTAGCAATGAGCAGTTCTTC
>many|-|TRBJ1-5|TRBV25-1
CASSESRVGQPQHF
TGTGCCAGCAGTGAATCCAGGGTCGGTCAGCCCCAGCATTTT
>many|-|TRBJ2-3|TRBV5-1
CASSSGTANRGLTQYF
TGCGCCAGCTCCTCTGGGACAGCCAACCGGGGGTTGACGCAGTATTTT
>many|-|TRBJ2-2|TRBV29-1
CSVAGPTTGELFF
TGCAGCGTTGCGGGACCAACTACCGGGGAGCTGTTTTTT
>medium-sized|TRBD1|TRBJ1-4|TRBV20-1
CSAPGPTGLNEKLFF
TGCAGTGCTCCGGGCCCGACAGGGCTAAATGAAAAACTGTTTTTT
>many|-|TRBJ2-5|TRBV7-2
CASSLGGWDDPNF
TGTGCCAGCAGCTTAGGGGGATGGGACGATCCGAACTTC
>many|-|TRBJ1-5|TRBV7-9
CASSLAGYSNQPQHF
TGTGCCAGCAGCTTAGCCGGATATAGCAATCAGCCCCAGCATTTT